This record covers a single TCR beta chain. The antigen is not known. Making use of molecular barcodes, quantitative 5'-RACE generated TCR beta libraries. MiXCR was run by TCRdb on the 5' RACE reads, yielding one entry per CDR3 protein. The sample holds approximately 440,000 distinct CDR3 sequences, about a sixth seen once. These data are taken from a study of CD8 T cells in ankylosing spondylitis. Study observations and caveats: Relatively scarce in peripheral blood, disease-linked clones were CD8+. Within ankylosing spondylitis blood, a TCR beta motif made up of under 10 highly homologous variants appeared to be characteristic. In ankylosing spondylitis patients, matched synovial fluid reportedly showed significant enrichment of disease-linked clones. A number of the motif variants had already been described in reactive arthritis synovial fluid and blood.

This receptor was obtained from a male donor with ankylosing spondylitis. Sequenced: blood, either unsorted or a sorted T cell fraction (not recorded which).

DNA for the CDR3: TGTGCCAGCAGTTACGCCCGAATCTACGAGCAGTACTTC. Translating it yields CASSYARIYEQYF. The chain has TRBV6-2 or TRBV6-3 and TRBJ2-7; the D is unclear. The length of the CDR3 is 13 residues. CDR1 and CDR2 from the germline V gene are MNHEY and SVGEGT. The V gene lost 2 bases and the J gene lost 3 bases, with 8 bases spanning the gap.